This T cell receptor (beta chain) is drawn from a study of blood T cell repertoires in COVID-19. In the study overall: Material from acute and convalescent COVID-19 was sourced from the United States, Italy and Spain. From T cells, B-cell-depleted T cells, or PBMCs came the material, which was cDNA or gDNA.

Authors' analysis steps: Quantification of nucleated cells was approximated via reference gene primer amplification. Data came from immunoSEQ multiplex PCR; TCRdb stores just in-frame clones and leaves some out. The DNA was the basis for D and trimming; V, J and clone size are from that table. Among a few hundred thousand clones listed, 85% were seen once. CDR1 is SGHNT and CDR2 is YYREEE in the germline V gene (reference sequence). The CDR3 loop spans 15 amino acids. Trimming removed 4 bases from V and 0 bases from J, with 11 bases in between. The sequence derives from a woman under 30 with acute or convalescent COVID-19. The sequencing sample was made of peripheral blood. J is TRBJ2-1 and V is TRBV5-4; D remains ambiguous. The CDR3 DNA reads TGTGCCAGCAGCCTGACTGGCGACTCCTACAATGAGCAGTTCTTC. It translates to CASSLTGDSYNEQFF.